Below, 18 T cell receptor beta chains from the same sample are listed, as sequenced in a study of blood T cell repertoires in COVID-19. Some clones are missing from TCRdb's copy, which holds only in-frame ones; the method was immunoSEQ multiplex PCR. This table has 190,000 or so clones, over 80% appearing once. The material sequenced was PBMCs or T cells enriched from blood (not recorded which). The source is a man aged 25 to 40 who had recovered from COVID-19.

The V gene is TRBV28, the J gene TRBJ2-7; 8 bases line up with TRBD2. The V and J ends lost 4 bases and 0 bases, in that order; junction bases with no gene match: 2. CDR3 length: 14 amino acids. The germline CDR1 and CDR2 sequences are MDHEN and SYDVKM. CDR3 coding DNA: TGTGCCAGCAGTTCGGGGGGGAGCTCCTACGAGCAGTACTTC. This gives the protein CASSSGGSSYEQYF.

The V gene is TRBV7-9, the J gene TRBJ2-7, with 7 bases fitting TRBD1. Germline lookup yields CDR1 SEHNR and CDR2 FQNEAQ (reference sequence). The CDR3 is made up of 14 amino acids. Trimming at V came to 2 bases and at J to 4 bases, leaving 5 bases not matched to a gene. The chain's CDR3 is CASSLRQGIYEQYF. The CDR3 region has the DNA TGTGCCAGCAGCTTAAGACAGGGTATTTACGAGCAGTACTTC.

This chain uses TRBV6-1 with TRBJ1-2; possibly TRBD1 for D (5 bases). Germline V gene lookup returns CDR1 MNHNS and CDR2 SASEGT. The CDR3 is 14 amino acids. V was pared by 3 bases and J by 4 bases, with 12 bases between. As DNA, the CDR3 is TGTGCCAGCAGTGAGCCGGGACTGTCCTATGGCTACACCTTC. This encodes CASSEPGLSYGYTF.

V gene TRBV19 combines with J gene TRBJ2-5; 8 nucleotides line up with TRBD1. Trimming removed 1 base from V and 3 bases from J; junction bases left unmatched: 4. Germline V gene sequence: CDR1 LNHDA, CDR2 SQIVND (reference sequence). CDR3 length equals 15 residues. CDR3 sequence (DNA): TGTGCCAGTAGTATAGCAGGGGGCAGGGAAGAGACCCAGTACTTC. Translated, it gives CASSIAGGREETQYF.

The chain is built from TRBV14 and TRBJ1-2; 7 nucleotides line up with TRBD1. The CDR3 runs 14 residues. The germline V gene has CDR1 SGHDN and CDR2 FVKESK. The J segment lost 6 bases and the V segment lost 4 bases, leaving 8 bases of the junction unmatched. The CDR3 spells CASSLPGGGNGYTF. Written as DNA, the CDR3 is TGTGCCAGCAGCCTCCCAGGGGGAGGAAATGGCTACACCTTC.

This chain uses TRBV5-1 with TRBJ2-1, with 11 bases lining up with TRBD1. The germline CDR1 and CDR2 sequences are SGHRS and YFSETQ. CDR3 size: 16 residues. V gave up 3 bases and J gave up 0 bases; unmatched junction bases: 2. The CDR3: CASSWGTGGSYNEQFF. The CDR3 bases are TGCGCCAGCAGCTGGGGGACAGGGGGCTCCTACAATGAGCAGTTCTTC.

The V call is TRBV27, the J call TRBJ1-6; D might be TRBD1 (6 bases). The V end lost 4 bases, the J end lost 6 bases, and 13 bases lay between the germline ends. Germline V gives CDR1 MNHEY, CDR2 SMNVEV (reference sequence). The CDR3 extends over 15 amino acids. CDR3 DNA: TGTGCCAGCAGTTCCGTAGACAGGCTTAATTCACCCCTCCACTTT. This sequence encodes CASSSVDRLNSPLHF.

With regard to this clone: This CDR3 is also generated by other DNA sequences in the sample. The CDR3 region has the DNA TGTGCCAGCAGCTTAGTCGTCGGGGAGCTGTTTTTT. Protein sequence: CASSLVVGELFF. The chain uses TRBV7-9 and TRBJ2-2; D not resolved. This CDR3 spans 12 amino acids. Germline values: CDR1 SEHNR, CDR2 FQNEAQ (reference sequence). V was pared by 1 base and J by 7 bases, with 4 bases between.

The chain uses TRBV10-1 and TRBJ2-4, with 11 bases lining up with TRBD2. Germline CDR1 WNHNN, CDR2 SYGVQD (reference sequence). The V segment lost 4 bases and the J segment 8 bases; nucleotides outside the gene matches: 7. The CDR3 extends over 15 amino acids. CDR3 in DNA: TGCGCCAGCAGTGCTACTAGCGGGAGTCGGGACATTCAGTACTTC. As protein: CASSATSGSRDIQYF.

In its sample, this clone was seen once. The chain recombines TRBV28 with TRBJ1-3, with D unresolved. V lost 3 bases, J lost 0 bases, and 9 bases lay in between. Germline V gene lookup returns CDR1 MDHEN and CDR2 SYDVKM. There are 15 residues in the CDR3. CDR3 sequence: CASSFTAGSGNTIYF. DNA of the CDR3: TGTGCCAGCAGTTTTACAGCAGGCTCTGGAAACACCATATATTTT.

The chain has TRBV19 and TRBJ1-5; 9 nucleotides align to TRBD1. CDR1 and CDR2 from the germline V gene are LNHDA and SQIVND (reference sequence). The CDR3 length is 15 residues. V gave up 7 bases and J gave up 3 bases; unmatched junction bases: 7. The CDR3: CASTTRDRANQPQHF. The CDR3, as DNA: TGTGCCAGTACCACTCGGGACAGGGCCAATCAGCCCCAGCATTTT.

The V and J genes are TRBV28 and TRBJ2-1; 11 bases are a match to TRBD2. The V segment lost 8 bases and the J segment 2 bases; nucleotides outside the gene matches: 11. Germline V gives CDR1 MDHEN, CDR2 SYDVKM. CDR3 length equals 17 residues. The CDR3 sequence is CASEGTSGGGAYNEQFF. CDR3 DNA sequence: TGTGCCAGCGAAGGGACTAGCGGTGGGGGGGCCTACAATGAGCAGTTCTTC.

V is TRBV6-2 or TRBV6-3 and J is TRBJ1-4; D is ambiguous. The V gene lost 5 bases and the J gene lost 6 bases, with 10 bases spanning the gap. The length of the CDR3 is 13 residues. CDR1 and CDR2 (germline): MNHEY, SVGEGT. The CDR3 spells CASSLIADEKLFF. The CDR3 DNA follows: TGTGCCAGCAGTCTAATCGCGGATGAAAAACTGTTTTTT.

The chain has TRBV10-3 and TRBJ2-2, with D possibly TRBD1 on 6 matching bases. The CDR3 has 15 residues. V was clipped by 0 bases and J by 7 bases, with 12 bases between them. Germline CDR1 is ENHRY and CDR2 is SYGVKD. The DNA of the CDR3 is TGTGCCATCAGTGAGTCTACAGGGCTTGTCGGGGAGCTGTTTTTT. Translating gives CAISESTGLVGELFF.

This clone occurred a few times. The chain carries TRBV6-5 and TRBJ2-7; a possible D gene is TRBD1 (7 bases). The ends were cut back, 4 bases at V and 6 bases at J, with 22 bases in the middle. The germline gives CDR1 MNHEY, CDR2 SVGAGI. There are 16 residues in the CDR3. The CDR3, as DNA: TGTGCCAGCAGTTCGGGGTCGGGCAGGGGGGACCGCGAGCAGTACTTC. Protein: CASSSGSGRGDREQYF.

This clone was seen just once. The chain links TRBV5-1 to TRBJ1-1, with D perhaps TRBD1 (6 bases). This CDR3 is 12 amino acids long. Germline V gives CDR1 SGHRS, CDR2 YFSETQ. V was clipped by 4 bases and J by 4 bases, with 8 bases between them. CDR3 sequence: CASSEGGTEAFF. The CDR3 region has the DNA TGCGCCAGCAGCGAAGGGGGCACTGAAGCTTTCTTT.

The V gene is TRBV5-1, the J gene TRBJ2-2; TRBD1 agrees at 7 bases. Germline V gene data show CDR1 as SGHRS and CDR2 as YFSETQ. This CDR3 has 15 residues. The J segment lost 2 bases and the V segment lost 7 bases, leaving 8 bases of the junction unmatched. The CDR3 is CASRRDSDNTGELFF. CDR3 coding DNA: TGCGCCAGCCGCCGGGACAGCGATAACACCGGGGAGCTGTTTTTT.

The chain employs TRBV6-2 or TRBV6-3 and TRBJ2-7; the D is unclear. Deletions cut 2 bases from V and 7 bases from J, with 9 bases between. Germline V gene lookup returns CDR1 MNHEY and CDR2 SVGEGT. This CDR3 contains 12 residues. CDR3 nucleotides: TGTGCCAGCAGTTACCCGCGCCCAGAGCAGTACTTC. This translates into CASSYPRPEQYF.